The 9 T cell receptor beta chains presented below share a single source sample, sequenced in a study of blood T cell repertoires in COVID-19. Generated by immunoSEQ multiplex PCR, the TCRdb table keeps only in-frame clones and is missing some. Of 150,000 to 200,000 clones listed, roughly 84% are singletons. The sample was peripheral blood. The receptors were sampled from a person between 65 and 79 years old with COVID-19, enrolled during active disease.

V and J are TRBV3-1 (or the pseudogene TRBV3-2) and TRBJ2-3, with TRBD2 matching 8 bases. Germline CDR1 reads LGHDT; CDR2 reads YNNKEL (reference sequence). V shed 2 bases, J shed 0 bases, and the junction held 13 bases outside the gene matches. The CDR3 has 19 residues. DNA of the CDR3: TGTGCCAGCAGCCAACGCCCCGGGTTAGAGCGGGGGAGCACAGATACGCAGTATTTT. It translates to CASSQRPGLERGSTDTQYF.

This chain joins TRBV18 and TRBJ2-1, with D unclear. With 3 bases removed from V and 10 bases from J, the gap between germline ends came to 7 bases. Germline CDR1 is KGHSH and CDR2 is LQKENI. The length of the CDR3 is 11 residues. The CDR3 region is CASSPMTEQFF. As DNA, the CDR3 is TGTGCCAGCTCACCGATGACAGAGCAGTTCTTC. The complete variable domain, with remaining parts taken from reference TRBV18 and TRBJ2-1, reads NAGVMQNPRHLVRRRGQEARLRCSPMKGHSHVYWYRQLPEEGLKFMVYLQKENIIDESGMPKERFSAEFPKEGPSILRIQQVVRGDSAAYFCASSPMTEQFFGPGTRLTVL.

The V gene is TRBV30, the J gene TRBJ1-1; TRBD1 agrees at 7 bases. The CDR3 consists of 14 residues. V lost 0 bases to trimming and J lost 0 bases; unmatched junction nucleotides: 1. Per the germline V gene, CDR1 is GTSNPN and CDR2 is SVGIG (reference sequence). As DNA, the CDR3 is TGTGCCTGGAGTGTAGGGACAGTGAACACTGAAGCTTTCTTT. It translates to CAWSVGTVNTEAFF. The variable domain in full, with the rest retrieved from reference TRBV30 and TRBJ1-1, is SQTIHQWPATLVQPVGSPLSLECTVEGTSNPNLYWYRQAAGRGLQLLFYSVGIGQISSEVPQNLSASRPQDRQFILSSKKLLLSDSGFYLCAWSVGTVNTEAFFGQGTRLTVV.

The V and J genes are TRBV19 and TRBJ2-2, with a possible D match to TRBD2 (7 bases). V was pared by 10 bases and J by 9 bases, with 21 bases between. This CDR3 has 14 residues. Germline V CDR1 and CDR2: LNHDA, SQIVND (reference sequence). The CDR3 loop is CATKLGGPHRELFF. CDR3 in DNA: TGTGCCACTAAGCTCGGGGGGCCGCACCGGGAGCTGTTTTTT. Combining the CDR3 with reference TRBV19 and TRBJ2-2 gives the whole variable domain DGGITQSPKYLFRKEGQNVTLSCEQNLNHDAMYWYRQDPGQGLRLIYYSQIVNDFQKGDIAEGYSVSREKKESFPLTVTSAQKNPTAFYLCATKLGGPHRELFFGEGSRLTVL.

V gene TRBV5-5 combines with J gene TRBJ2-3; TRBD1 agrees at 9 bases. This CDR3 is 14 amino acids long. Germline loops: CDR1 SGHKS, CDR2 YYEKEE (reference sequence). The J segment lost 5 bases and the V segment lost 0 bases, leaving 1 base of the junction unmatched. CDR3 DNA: TGTGCCAGCAGCTTGGACAGGGGGCAAGATACGCAGTATTTT. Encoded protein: CASSLDRGQDTQYF.

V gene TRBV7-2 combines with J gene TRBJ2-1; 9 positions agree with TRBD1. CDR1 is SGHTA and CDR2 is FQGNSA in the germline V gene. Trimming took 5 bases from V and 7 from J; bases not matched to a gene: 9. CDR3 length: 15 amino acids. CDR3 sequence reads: CASSTPGTGLNEQFF. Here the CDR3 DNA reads TGTGCCAGCAGCACACCCGGGACAGGGCTTAATGAGCAGTTCTTC.

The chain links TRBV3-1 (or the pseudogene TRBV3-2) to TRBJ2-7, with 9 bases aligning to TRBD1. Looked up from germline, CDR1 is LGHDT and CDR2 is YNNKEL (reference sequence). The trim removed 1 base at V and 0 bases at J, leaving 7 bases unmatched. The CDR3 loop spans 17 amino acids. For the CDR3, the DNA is TGTGCCAGCAGCCAAGGGACAGGGGCTTACTTCTCCTACGAGCAGTACTTC. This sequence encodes CASSQGTGAYFSYEQYF.

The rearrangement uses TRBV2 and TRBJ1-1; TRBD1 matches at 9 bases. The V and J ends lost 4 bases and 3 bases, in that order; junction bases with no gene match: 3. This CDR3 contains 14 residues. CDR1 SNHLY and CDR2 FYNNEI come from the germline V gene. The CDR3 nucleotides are TGTGCCAGCAGTGGAGGGACAGGGCACACTGAAGCTTTCTTT. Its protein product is CASSGGTGHTEAFF.

The CDR3 sequence: CASSGSAGANVLTF. DNA for the CDR3: TGTGCCAGCAGCGGTTCGGCTGGGGCCAACGTCCTGACTTTC. The rearrangement uses TRBV7-6 and TRBJ2-6; D unresolved. The V end was cut by 5 bases, the J end by 2 bases, with 7 bases between. Germline V gene data show CDR1 as SGHVS and CDR2 as FNYEAQ. This CDR3 has 14 amino acids.